Below are 24 T cell receptor beta chains sequenced from a single sample in a study of a mutant IDH1 vaccine in newly diagnosed glioma. The data were produced by immunoSEQ multiplex PCR, yet TCRdb's version contains in-frame clones alone and is incomplete. The sample lists 25,000 to 30,000 clones, 65% to 80% occurring once. Antigen specificity for these receptors is unknown. Time point here: week 5, during vaccination. Mutant IDH1 20-mer peptide, at 300 ug, made up each vaccine dose, with topical imiquimod. The sequenced sample was PBMCs, obtained from a glioma patient whose treatment included an IDH1 peptide vaccine. The receptors stem from a man in his forties with glioma.

The DNA of the CDR3 is TGTGCCAGCAGCAGAGTTTTAGCGGGGAGCACAGATACGCAGTATTTT. This encodes CASSRVLAGSTDTQYF. The V gene is TRBV7-9, the J gene TRBJ2-3, with TRBD2 matching 8 bases. Trimming took 5 bases from V and 0 from J; bases not matched to a gene: 7. The CDR3 covers 16 residues. Germline V CDR1 and CDR2: SEHNR, FQNEAQ (reference sequence). The full variable domain, its missing parts supplied by reference TRBV7-9 and TRBJ2-3, is DTGVSQNPRHKITKRGQNVTFRCDPISEHNRLYWYRQTLGQGPEFLTYFQNEAQLEKSRLLSDRFSAERPKGSFSTLEIQRTEQGDSAMYLCASSRVLAGSTDTQYFGPGTRLTVL.

The gene calls are TRBV4-3 and TRBJ2-1; 7 bases align to TRBD2. This CDR3 spans 17 amino acids. Trimming at V came to 4 bases and at J to 3 bases, leaving 12 bases not matched to a gene. The germline gives CDR1 LGHNA, CDR2 YSLEER. The CDR3 coding sequence is TGCGCCAGCAGCCTACCCCAAGCGGGATGGGACTACAATGAGCAGTTCTTC. Translation: CASSLPQAGWDYNEQFF.

V gene TRBV6-5 combines with J gene TRBJ1-2; TRBD1 matches at 7 bases. V dropped 2 bases and J dropped 4; count of bases not matched to a gene: 7. The CDR3 has 15 residues. The germline gives CDR1 MNHEY, CDR2 SVGAGI. The chain's CDR3 is CASSYDAGQLYGYTF. CDR3 sequence (DNA): TGTGCCAGCAGTTACGACGCGGGACAGCTCTATGGCTACACCTTC.

The chain is built from TRBV18 and TRBJ1-1; the D gene is possibly TRBD1 (5 bases). Trimming removed 3 bases at V and 4 bases at J, with 15 bases between. This CDR3 is 15 amino acids long. The V gene's germline CDR1 is KGHSH and CDR2 LQKENI. The CDR3 is CASSPGGVGATEAFF. The CDR3 DNA is TGTGCCAGCTCACCTGGAGGGGTCGGGGCCACTGAAGCTTTCTTT. Looking up the rest from reference TRBV18 and TRBJ1-1 gives the full variable domain: NAGVMQNPRHLVRRRGQEARLRCSPMKGHSHVYWYRQLPEEGLKFMVYLQKENIIDESGMPKERFSAEFPKEGPSILRIQQVVRGDSAAYFCASSPGGVGATEAFFGQGTRLTVV.

On this clone itself: Other DNA sequences within the sample encode an identical CDR3. J is TRBJ2-5 and V is TRBV7-2; 11 bases agree with TRBD2. V trimming: 5 bases; J trimming: 5 bases; junction bases outside the gene matches: 7. Germline CDR1 is SGHTA and CDR2 is FQGNSA. This CDR3 is built from 15 residues. The CDR3 DNA reads as TGTGCCAGCAGCGTGGTACTAGCGGGAGCCGAGACCCAGTACTTC. Its protein is CASSVVLAGAETQYF.

This sequence joins TRBV6-6 and TRBJ1-3; TRBD1 aligns across 7 bases. This CDR3 region has 14 residues. Germline V gene data show CDR1 as MNHNY and CDR2 as SVGAGI (reference sequence). V was pared by 6 bases and J by 4 bases, with 6 bases of the junction left unmatched. Here the CDR3 DNA reads TGTGCCAGCAGCCCAGGGGGGTGGGGAAACACCATATATTTT. Its translation is CASSPGGWGNTIYF.

In nucleotides, the CDR3 is TGTGCCAGCAGCCCCCAGACACTCTCTGGAAACACCATATATTTT. Residues: CASSPQTLSGNTIYF. This chain links TRBV16 with TRBJ1-3, with no clear D. The CDR3 is made up of 15 amino acids. The germline gives CDR1 KGHSY, CDR2 FQNENV. Trimming stripped 4 bases from V and 0 bases from J, with 10 bases between.

The genes are TRBV12-5 and TRBJ2-2, with D possibly TRBD1 on 5 matching bases. This CDR3 comprises 16 residues. Germline V gene sequence: CDR1 LGHNT, CDR2 FRNRAP. V shed 1 base and J shed 2 bases, with 11 bases lying between them. Here the CDR3 reads CASGLATGDNTGELFF. The DNA of the CDR3 is TGTGCTAGTGGTTTGGCAACAGGTGACAACACCGGGGAGCTGTTTTTT.

V gene TRBV7-2 combines with J gene TRBJ2-7; TRBD2 aligns across 9 bases. Germline V lookup: CDR1 SGHTA, CDR2 FQGNSA. V lost 0 bases and J lost 3; bases outside the gene matches: 3. CDR3 length: 15 amino acids. CDR3 sequence (DNA): TGTGCCAGCAGCTTAGCTAGCGGGAGTTTCTACGAGCAGTACGTC. Translation: CASSLASGSFYEQYV.

Worth noting for this clone: Other DNA sequences of this sample code for an identical CDR3. The rearrangement uses TRBV5-6 and TRBJ2-1; tentatively, D is TRBD2 (5 bases). The CDR3 runs to 13 residues. The germline V and J ends were trimmed by 0 bases and 6 bases, with 7 bases remaining between them. CDR1 is SGHDT and CDR2 is YYEEEE in the germline V gene. The CDR3 sequence: CASSLGTLNEQFF. Written as DNA, the CDR3 is TGTGCCAGCAGCTTGGGGACTCTCAATGAGCAGTTCTTC.

The CDR3 coding sequence is TGCAGCGCTGGGGGCTCGGGGTCAGAGACCCAGTACTTC. Translating gives CSAGGSGSETQYF. The chain is built from TRBV29-1 and TRBJ2-5; TRBD1 is a possible D gene (6 bases). Germline V gene sequence: CDR1 SQVTM, CDR2 ANQGSEA. This CDR3 region has 13 residues. With 7 bases removed from V and 4 bases from J, the gap between germline ends came to 16 bases.

The rearrangement joins TRBV19 to TRBJ1-5; no clear D gene. V was trimmed by 5 bases and J by 1 base, leaving 9 bases between them. The CDR3 length is 14 residues. CDR1 is LNHDA and CDR2 is SQIVND in the germline V gene (reference sequence). In DNA form, the CDR3 reads TGTGCCAGTAGTTACGGACGGAGCAATCAGCCCCAGCATTTT. Protein product: CASSYGRSNQPQHF.

This chain joins TRBV19 and TRBJ1-2, with TRBD1 matching over 7 bases. This CDR3 has 14 amino acids. The J segment lost 0 bases and the V segment lost 4 bases, leaving 2 bases of the junction unmatched. Germline lookup yields CDR1 LNHDA and CDR2 SQIVND (reference sequence). This CDR3 reads CASSTGTANYGYTF. The CDR3 DNA reads TGTGCCAGTAGTACCGGGACAGCTAACTATGGCTACACCTTC.

The genes are TRBV28 and TRBJ2-1; TRBD2 might be the D (5 bases). The V and J ends lost 6 bases and 4 bases respectively, with 10 bases between them. Germline CDR1 and CDR2: MDHEN and SYDVKM. The CDR3 length is 13 residues. The CDR3 coding sequence is TGTGCCAGCAGAGAGGGAGTTTACAATGAGCAGTTCTTC. It yields the protein CASREGVYNEQFF.

The rearrangement links TRBV15 to TRBJ1-4, with 10 bases that match TRBD1. The CDR3 length is 15 residues. CDR1 and CDR2 from the germline V gene are LNHNV and YYDKDF (reference sequence). V trimming: 3 bases; J trimming: 10 bases; junction bases outside the gene matches: 8. The CDR3 sequence is CATSSGDRGLGKLFF. The CDR3 DNA follows: TGTGCCACCAGCAGTGGGGACAGGGGACTTGGAAAACTGTTTTTT.

V gene TRBV7-7 combines with J gene TRBJ2-1, with D perhaps being TRBD1 or TRBD2 (5 bases each). Germline assignment: CDR1 SSHAT and CDR2 FNYEAQ (reference sequence). The germline V and J ends were trimmed by 5 bases and 0 bases, with 14 bases remaining between them. This CDR3 contains 16 residues. The DNA of the CDR3 is TGTGCCAGCAGCATAGGGACGCTAGGCTCCTACAATGAGCAGTTCTTC. Encoded protein: CASSIGTLGSYNEQFF.

The J gene is TRBJ1-2, the V gene TRBV5-6; TRBD1 is a possible D gene (5 bases). Between the trimmed V and J ends, which lost 5 bases and 0 bases, there was a span of 17 bases. CDR1 and CDR2 (germline): SGHDT, YYEEEE. This CDR3 has 16 amino acids. The CDR3 DNA follows: TGTGCCAGCAGATTATTCGGGGCCAGTACTAACTATGGCTACACCTTC. It encodes CASRLFGASTNYGYTF.

The chain recombines TRBV5-1 with TRBJ1-1; D perhaps matches TRBD1 (5 bases). The CDR3 loop spans 14 amino acids. V was pared by 3 bases and J by 0 bases, with 9 bases between. Per the germline V gene, CDR1 is SGHRS and CDR2 is YFSETQ. In DNA form, the CDR3 reads TGCGCCAGCAGCTGGGACGTGCTGAACACTGAAGCTTTCTTT. Protein sequence: CASSWDVLNTEAFF.

V is TRBV5-6 and J is TRBJ2-5, with 12 bases matching TRBD2. The CDR3 sequence is 18 residues long. Looked up from germline, CDR1 is SGHDT and CDR2 is YYEEEE. J lost 6 bases, V lost 4 bases, and 16 bases had no gene match. CDR3 protein: CASSPRNRLAGVPKTQYF. CDR3 DNA sequence: TGTGCCAGCAGCCCGCGAAATCGACTAGCGGGAGTACCAAAGACCCAGTACTTC.

V usage is TRBV19 and J usage is TRBJ1-4; D not resolved. The CDR3 is made up of 14 amino acids. V dropped 5 bases and J dropped 0 bases, with 7 bases sitting between them. Germline values: CDR1 LNHDA, CDR2 SQIVND (reference sequence). The CDR3: CASSRPPTNEKLFF. Written as DNA, the CDR3 is TGTGCCAGTAGTCGGCCACCAACTAATGAAAAACTGTTTTTT.

About this clone itself: Other DNA sequences in this sample translate to the same CDR3. V is TRBV6-1 and J is TRBJ2-6, with D maybe TRBD2 (6 bases). Trimming left V 3 bases short and J 0 bases short, with 6 bases between. Per the germline V gene, CDR1 is MNHNS and CDR2 is SASEGT. The CDR3 has 15 amino acids. CDR3 DNA: TGTGCCAGCAGTGAGGGAGGCTCTGGGGCCAACGTCCTGACTTTC. This encodes CASSEGGSGANVLTF.

The chain's CDR3 is CASSVGQLTSGYTF. The CDR3 region has the DNA TGTGCCAGCAGCGTGGGACAACTGACGAGTGGCTACACCTTC. The chain is built from TRBV5-5 and TRBJ1-2, with D maybe TRBD1 (6 bases). The V gene lost 4 bases and the J gene lost 7 bases, with 17 bases spanning the gap. The CDR3 is 14 residues long. Germline V gene data show CDR1 as SGHKS and CDR2 as YYEKEE (reference sequence).

This clone has more than one count but fewer than ten. The chain has TRBV2 and TRBJ1-2; D remains unclear. The length of the CDR3 is 14 residues. V shed 2 bases and J shed 6 bases, with 13 bases lying between them. Germline V gene lookup returns CDR1 SNHLY and CDR2 FYNNEI. This chain's CDR3 is CASSERKGYDGYTF. The CDR3 DNA follows: TGTGCCAGCAGTGAAAGAAAGGGTTACGATGGCTACACCTTC.

The V and J genes are TRBV4-1 and TRBJ2-7, with a weak D call TRBD1 (5 bases). The CDR3 runs 15 residues. The ends were cut back, 3 bases at V and 4 bases at J, with 16 bases in the middle. CDR1 and CDR2 (germline): MGHRA, YSYEKL. The chain's CDR3 is CASSQLGTRTYEQYF. Here the CDR3 DNA reads TGCGCCAGCAGCCAGCTGGGAACCCGGACATACGAGCAGTACTTC.